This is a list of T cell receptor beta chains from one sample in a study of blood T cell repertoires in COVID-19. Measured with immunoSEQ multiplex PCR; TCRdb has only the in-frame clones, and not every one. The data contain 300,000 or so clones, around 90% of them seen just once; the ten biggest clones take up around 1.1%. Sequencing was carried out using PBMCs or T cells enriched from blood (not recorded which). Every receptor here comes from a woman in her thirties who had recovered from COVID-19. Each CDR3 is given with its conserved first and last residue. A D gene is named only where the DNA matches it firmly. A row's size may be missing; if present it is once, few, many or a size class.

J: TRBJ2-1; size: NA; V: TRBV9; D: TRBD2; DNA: TGTGCCAGCAGTCCCACCGGGACTAGCGGCTACAATGAGCAGTTCTTC; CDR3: CASSPTGTSGYNEQFF
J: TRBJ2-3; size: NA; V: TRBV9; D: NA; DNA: TGTGCCAGCAGCGGGGACTCAGATACGCAGTATTTT; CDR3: CASSGDSDTQYF
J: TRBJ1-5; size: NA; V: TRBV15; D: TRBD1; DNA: TGTGCCACCAGCCAGGACAGGGGGTATTCGCCCCAGCATTTT; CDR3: CATSQDRGYSPQHF
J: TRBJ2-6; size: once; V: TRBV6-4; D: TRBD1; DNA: TGTGCCAGCAGAGGACAGGGTGCTGGGGCCAACGTCCTGACTTTC; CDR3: CASRGQGAGANVLTF
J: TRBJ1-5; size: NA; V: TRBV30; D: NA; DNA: TGTGCCTGGAGTGTACAGGGCGGTTTTGATCAGCCCCAGCATTTT; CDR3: CAWSVQGGFDQPQHF
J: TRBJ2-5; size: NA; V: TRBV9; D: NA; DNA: TGTGCCAGCAGCGTGGGCATTATAGGGACCCAGTACTTC; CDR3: CASSVGIIGTQYF
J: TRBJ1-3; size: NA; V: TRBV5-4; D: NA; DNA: TGTGCCAGCAGTGGGGGCGAGGGCTCTGGAAACACCATATATTTT; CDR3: CASSGGEGSGNTIYF
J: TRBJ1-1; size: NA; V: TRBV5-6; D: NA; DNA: TGTGCCAGCAGCTTTAGAAGTCGAATTATGAACACTGAAGCTTTCTTT; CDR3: CASSFRSRIMNTEAFF
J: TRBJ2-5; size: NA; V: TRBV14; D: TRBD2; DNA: TGTGCCAGCAGCCCTTCTAGCGGGATATGGGAGACCCAGTACTTC; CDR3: CASSPSSGIWETQYF
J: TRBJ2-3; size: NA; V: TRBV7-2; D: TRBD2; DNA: TGTGCCAGCAGTCAAGGACTAGCGGGAGGGCCCACAGATACGCAGTATTTT; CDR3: CASSQGLAGGPTDTQYF
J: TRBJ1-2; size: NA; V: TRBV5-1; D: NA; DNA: TGCGCCAGCAGTTTGGGACTTGATGGCTACACCTTC; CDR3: CASSLGLDGYTF
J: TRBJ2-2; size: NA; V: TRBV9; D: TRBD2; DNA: TGTGCCAGCAGCGTAGAGCTAGCGGGATTCTCCGGGGAGCTGTTTTTT; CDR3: CASSVELAGFSGELFF
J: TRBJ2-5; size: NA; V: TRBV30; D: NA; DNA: TGTGCCTGGACCCCGATGGGGGCTCAAGAGACCCAGTACTTC; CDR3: CAWTPMGAQETQYF
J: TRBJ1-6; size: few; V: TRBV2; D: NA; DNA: TGTGCCAGCGGATGGGGGGTCCCGGGGTCACCCCTCCACTTT; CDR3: CASGWGVPGSPLHF
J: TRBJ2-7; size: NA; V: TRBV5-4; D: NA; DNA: TGTGCCAGCAGCTTGGGAGATAGCGGCTACGAGCAGTACTTC; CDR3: CASSLGDSGYEQYF
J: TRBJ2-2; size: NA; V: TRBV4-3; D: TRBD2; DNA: TGCGCCAGCAGCCAAGAGGGAGCGGGAGGTGATAACACCGGGGAGCTGTTTTTT; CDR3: CASSQEGAGGDNTGELFF
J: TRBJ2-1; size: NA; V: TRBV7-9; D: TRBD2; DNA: TGTGCCAGCAGCTCGGGACTAGCGGCAAACAATGAGCAGTTCTTC; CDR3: CASSSGLAANNEQFF
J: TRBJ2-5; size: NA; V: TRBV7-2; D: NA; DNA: TGTGCCAGCAGCTGGGACAAATCCACCCGTCAAGAGACCCAGTACTTC; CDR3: CASSWDKSTRQETQYF
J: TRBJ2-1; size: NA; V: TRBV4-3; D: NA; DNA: TGCGCCAGCAGCCAAGATTCGGGAGAGGGCAATGAGCAGTTCTTC; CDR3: CASSQDSGEGNEQFF
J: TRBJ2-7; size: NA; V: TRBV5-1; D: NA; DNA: TGCGCCAGCAGCTCAGAAACAGGACCTTCCTACGAGCAGTACTTC; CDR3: CASSSETGPSYEQYF
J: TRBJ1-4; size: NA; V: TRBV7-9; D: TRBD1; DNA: TGTGCCAGCAGCTTAGTCGGGACAGGGGATGAAAAACTGTTTTTT; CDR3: CASSLVGTGDEKLFF
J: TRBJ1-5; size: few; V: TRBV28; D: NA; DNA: TGTGCCAGTGGAGATCAGCCCCAGCATTTT; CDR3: CASGDQPQHF
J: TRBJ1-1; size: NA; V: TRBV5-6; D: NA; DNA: TGTGCCAGCAGCTTGTGGCAGGCCAATACTGAAGCTTTCTTT; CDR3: CASSLWQANTEAFF
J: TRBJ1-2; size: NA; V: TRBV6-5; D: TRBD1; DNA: TGTGCCAGCAGATACGGGACAGGGGATGGCTACACCTTC; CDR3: CASRYGTGDGYTF
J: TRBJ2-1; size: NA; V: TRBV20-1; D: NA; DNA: TGCAGTGCTGGGGCCGTCAATGAGCAGTTCTTC; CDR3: CSAGAVNEQFF